Listed below are T cell receptor beta chains from one sample, sequenced in a study of neurological immune-mediated disorders. TCRdb re-called the 5' RACE reads with MiXCR, one entry per CDR3 protein. The data hold fewer than 30,000 distinct CDR3 sequences, with over 5% observed a single time. Material: PBMCs. The receptor set was obtained from a woman in her forties in good health. The CDR3 runs from the conserved cysteine through the conserved F or W. Each record gives: V gene, J gene, clone size, D gene, CDR3 length, CDR3 protein, CDR3 DNA. A D gene is named only where the DNA matches it firmly. Not all rows give a size; the values are once, few, many and, for expanded clones, a class.

TRBV7-2,TRBJ1-2,many,-,15,CASSLVNVGAGGYTF,TGTGCCAGCAGCTTAGTAAATGTCGGGGCGGGGGGCTACACCTTC
TRBV5-1,TRBJ2-1,many,-,14,CASSAGQLYNEQFF,TGCGCCAGCAGCGCGGGACAGCTCTACAATGAGCAGTTCTTC
TRBV11-3,TRBJ2-2,-,-,15,CATRWGTANTGELFF,TGTGCCACCCGGTGGGGGACGGCGAACACCGGGGAGCTGTTTTTT
TRBV6-1,TRBJ2-2,many,TRBD1,15,CASRGWTGNTGELFF,TGTGCCAGCAGAGGGTGGACAGGGAATACCGGGGAGCTGTTTTTT
TRBV27,TRBJ1-2,many,TRBD1,14,CASSLSTGGYGYTF,TGTGCCAGCAGTTTGTCGACAGGGGGATATGGCTACACCTTC
TRBV3-1,TRBJ1-6,medium-sized,-,15,CASSQGTSYNSPLHF,TGTGCCAGCAGCCAAGGGACCTCCTATAATTCACCCCTCCACTTT
TRBV20-1,TRBJ2-1,many,TRBD1,16,CSALRRGQGGVNEQFF,TGCAGTGCCCTACGTAGGGGACAGGGCGGGGTCAATGAGCAGTTCTTC
TRBV7-3,TRBJ1-5,-,-,17,CASSLFLGGGAREPQHF,TGTGCCAGCAGCTTATTTTTGGGTGGGGGGGCCCGAGAGCCCCAGCATTTT
TRBV20-1,TRBJ1-6,many,-,15,CSAPPSSSYNSPLHF,TGCAGTGCGCCCCCCTCGAGCTCCTATAATTCACCCCTCCACTTT
TRBV3-1,TRBJ2-2,many,TRBD2,15,CASRTSGTHTGELFF,TGTGCCAGCAGAACTAGCGGGACCCACACCGGGGAGCTGTTTTTT
TRBV5-6,TRBJ2-5,many,-,15,CASSVNVGRPETQYF,TGTGCCAGCAGCGTAAACGTGGGTCGCCCCGAGACCCAGTACTTC
TRBV6-5,TRBJ2-6,many,-,15,CASSRAGAGANVLTF,TGTGCCAGCAGTAGAGCAGGAGCCGGGGCCAACGTCCTGACTTTC
TRBV14,TRBJ2-1,many,TRBD1,13,CASSADRGNEQFF,TGTGCCAGCAGCGCCGACAGGGGGAATGAGCAGTTCTTC
TRBV5-1,TRBJ2-1,many,-,12,CASSRDGNEQFF,TGCGCCAGCAGCCGGGACGGCAATGAGCAGTTCTTC
TRBV20-1,TRBJ2-7,many,TRBD2,14,CSAPTSGRSYEQYF,TGCAGTGCTCCGACTAGCGGCCGATCCTACGAGCAGTACTTC
TRBV6-5,TRBJ2-7,many,-,17,CASNRAFPLSGSYEQYF,TGTGCCAGCAACAGAGCCTTTCCCCTCTCCGGCTCCTACGAGCAGTACTTC
TRBV7-9,TRBJ2-5,many,TRBD1,15,CASSLAGQGIETQYF,TGTGCCAGCAGCTTAGCAGGACAGGGAATAGAGACCCAGTACTTC
TRBV19,TRBJ2-3,many,TRBD2,14,CASSFLAGEDTQYF,TGTGCCAGTAGTTTTCTAGCGGGAGAAGATACGCAGTATTTT
TRBV6-1,TRBJ2-1,-,TRBD2,15,CASSPLALFDNEQFF,TGTGCCAGCAGTCCACTAGCGCTTTTTGACAATGAGCAGTTCTTC
TRBV19,TRBJ2-7,many,-,12,CASRASNYEQYF,TGTGCCAGTAGAGCCAGTAACTACGAGCAGTACTTC
TRBV5-4,TRBJ1-1,many,-,14,CASSLPQGNTEAFF,TGTGCCAGCAGCTTACCACAGGGGAACACTGAAGCTTTCTTT
TRBV5-1,TRBJ2-5,many,TRBD1,16,CASSSGTGGREETQYF,TGCGCCAGCAGCAGCGGGACAGGGGGCCGGGAAGAGACCCAGTACTTC
TRBV2,TRBJ2-7,-,TRBD2,15,CNSSKAGGPTYEQYF,TGTAACAGCAGTAAAGCGGGAGGCCCTACCTACGAGCAGTACTTC
TRBV7-2,TRBJ2-7,many,TRBD2,15,CASSRISGSNYEQYF,TGTGCCAGCAGCCGCATTAGCGGGAGTAACTACGAGCAGTACTTC
TRBV20-1,TRBJ2-4,many,-,17,CSARDQAVSLAKNIQYF,TGCAGTGCTAGAGATCAGGCGGTAAGCCTAGCCAAAAACATTCAGTACTTC
TRBV28,TRBJ2-3,many,TRBD2,15,CASGRTSHDQATQYF,TGTGCCAGCGGCAGGACTAGCCACGACCAAGCGACGCAGTATTTT
TRBV20-1,TRBJ1-1,-,-,15,CSARDNGMANTEAFF,TGCAGTGCTAGAGATAACGGCATGGCTAACACTGAAGCTTTCTTT
TRBV20-1,TRBJ2-3,many,-,15,CSARDQERYTDTQYF,TGCAGTGCTAGAGATCAGGAGCGGTACACAGATACGCAGTATTTT
TRBV20-1,TRBJ2-1,many,-,16,CSADRLEPSSYNEQFF,TGCAGTGCCGATAGACTAGAACCTAGCTCCTACAATGAGCAGTTCTTC
TRBV7-8,TRBJ2-1,many,TRBD1,15,CASSLPGGPGTGEFF,TGTGCCAGCAGCTTACCTGGGGGCCCCGGGACAGGCGAATTCTTC
TRBV20-1,TRBJ2-3,many,-,14,CSASAPERADTQYF,TGCAGTGCTAGCGCCCCAGAAAGGGCAGATACGCAGTATTTT
TRBV6-2/TRBV6-3,TRBJ2-2,many,TRBD1,15,CASSFDRGRAGELFF,TGTGCCAGCAGCTTCGACAGGGGGCGAGCCGGGGAGCTGTTTTTT
TRBV5-1,TRBJ2-3,many,TRBD2,17,CASSPGLAGGLTDTQYF,TGCGCCAGCAGCCCAGGACTAGCGGGAGGCCTCACAGATACGCAGTATTTT
TRBV20-1,TRBJ2-7,many,TRBD2,14,CSALPGTSNSEQYF,TGCAGTGCCCTTCCCGGGACTAGTAACAGCGAGCAGTACTTC
TRBV5-1,TRBJ2-2,many,-,14,CASSFGDTTGELFF,TGCGCCAGCAGCTTTGGCGATACCACCGGGGAGCTGTTTTTT
TRBV5-1,TRBJ2-7,many,TRBD1,14,CASSLRQGGYEQYF,TGCGCCAGCAGCTTGAGACAGGGTGGCTACGAGCAGTACTTC
TRBV6-5,TRBJ2-1,medium-sized,TRBD2,18,CASSYSLAGGPSYNEQFF,TGTGCCAGCAGTTACTCCTTAGCGGGAGGGCCCTCCTACAATGAGCAGTTCTTC
TRBV5-1,TRBJ2-7,many,-,15,CASSLAGRDSYEQYF,TGCGCCAGCAGCTTGGCCGGGCGGGACTCCTACGAGCAGTACTTC
TRBV5-1,TRBJ1-1,many,-,15,CASSSGGGLNTEAFF,TGCGCCAGCAGCTCGGGGGGGGGTCTGAACACTGAAGCTTTCTTT
TRBV20-1,TRBJ2-1,many,-,15,CSARDPVHIYNEQFF,TGCAGTGCTAGAGATCCAGTACACATCTACAATGAGCAGTTCTTC
TRBV10-3,TRBJ2-2,many,-,13,CAISEEDVRELFF,TGTGCCATCAGTGAAGAGGACGTACGGGAGCTGTTTTTT
TRBV5-1,TRBJ1-1,many,-,13,CASSLYSGTEAFF,TGCGCCAGCAGCTTGTATTCAGGCACTGAAGCTTTCTTT
TRBV28,TRBJ2-7,many,-,14,CASSLIGVEYEQYF,TGTGCCAGCAGTCTGATTGGGGTAGAATACGAGCAGTACTTC
TRBV5-1,TRBJ2-7,many,TRBD2,15,CASSPAGTTLYEQYF,TGCGCCAGCAGCCCAGCGGGGACTACCCTTTACGAGCAGTACTTC
TRBV20-1,TRBJ2-2,-,TRBD2,16,CSARRLAGANTGELFF,TGCAGTGCTAGACGACTAGCGGGGGCGAACACCGGGGAGCTGTTTTTT
TRBV5-1,TRBJ2-1,few,-,12,CASSTQVDEQFF,TGCGCCAGCAGCACACAGGTAGATGAGCAGTTCTTC
TRBV20-1,TRBJ2-5,medium-sized,TRBD1,16,CSAKRPGQGLQETQYF,TGCAGTGCTAAGCGCCCGGGACAGGGTCTCCAAGAGACCCAGTACTTC
TRBV30,TRBJ2-7,many,TRBD2,13,CAWELAVNYEQYF,TGTGCCTGGGAACTAGCGGTAAACTACGAGCAGTACTTC
TRBV7-9,TRBJ2-3,many,-,11,CASSYSDTQYF,TGTGCCAGCAGCTACAGCGATACGCAGTATTTT
TRBV30,TRBJ1-2,many,-,14,CAWNPPGRGYGYTF,TGTGCCTGGAATCCGCCGGGTAGAGGGTATGGCTACACCTTC
TRBV5-4,TRBJ1-1,many,TRBD1,17,CASSLGQGARGTTEAFF,TGTGCCAGCAGCTTGGGCCAGGGGGCGCGAGGAACCACTGAAGCTTTCTTT
TRBV7-2,TRBJ2-5,many,TRBD2,16,CASSLGWLAGQSAQYF,TGTGCCAGCAGCTTAGGATGGCTAGCGGGGCAGTCGGCCCAGTACTTC
TRBV6-5,TRBJ1-1,many,-,13,CASGRTVNTEAFF,TGTGCCAGCGGTCGGACGGTGAACACTGAAGCTTTCTTT
TRBV4-2,TRBJ2-7,medium-sized,-,15,CASSQEAASAYEQYF,TGTGCCAGCAGCCAAGAAGCGGCTAGCGCCTACGAGCAGTACTTC
TRBV20-1,TRBJ1-4,many,-,13,CSALTTTNEKLFF,TGCAGTGCGCTGACAACAACTAATGAAAAACTGTTTTTT
TRBV20-1,TRBJ2-7,many,TRBD2,14,CSARDRASGYEQYF,TGCAGTGCTAGAGATCGTGCTAGCGGCTACGAGCAGTACTTC
TRBV3-1,TRBJ2-1,many,TRBD1,16,CASSQAPGQGGPKQFF,TGTGCCAGCAGCCAAGCTCCGGGACAGGGGGGCCCCAAGCAGTTCTTC
TRBV10-3,TRBJ1-1,many,-,14,CAISERVMNTEAFF,TGTGCCATCAGCGAAAGGGTTATGAACACTGAAGCTTTCTTT